This passage covers 26 T cell receptor beta chains from one sample sequenced in a study of glioma-infiltrating T cells. Using RNA template, CDR3s of TCR alpha and beta were amplified with iRepertoire arm-PCR. Using its own MiXCR run on the multiplex PCR reads, TCRdb lists one record per CDR3 protein. This sample has 300,000 to 400,000 distinct CDR3 sequences, with approximately 42% found just once. The specimen sequenced was glioma tissue, nonneoplastic brain tissue, or PBMCs (not recorded which). The receptors were sampled from a human donor with low-grade glioma or glioblastoma, undergoing nonglioma brain surgery, or in good health (not recorded which).

This chain joins TRBV27 and TRBJ1-4; tentatively, D is TRBD1 (6 bases). With 3 bases removed from V and 7 bases from J, the gap between germline ends came to 12 bases. Germline CDR1 MNHEY, CDR2 SMNVEV (reference sequence). This CDR3 contains 14 residues. The CDR3 reads CASSLLGRGEKLFF. CDR3 coding DNA: TGTGCCAGCAGTTTGTTAGGCAGGGGTGAAAAACTGTTTTTT.

V usage is TRBV6-5 and J usage is TRBJ2-1; 7 nucleotides line up with TRBD2. CDR1 MNHEY and CDR2 SVGAGI come from the germline V gene. The CDR3 has 14 amino acids. J was trimmed by 4 bases and V by 6 bases; bases with no gene match: 6. The CDR3 DNA follows: TGTGCCAGCAGCAGGGACTATACTTACAATGAGCAGTTCTTC. It yields the protein CASSRDYTYNEQFF.

This clonotype was picked up many times. The chain employs TRBV20-1 and TRBJ2-7, with unresolved D. V was shortened by 2 bases and J by 1 base, with 3 bases between the two germline ends. Germline CDR1 and CDR2: DFQATT and SNEGSKA (reference sequence). The CDR3 contains 11 residues. CDR3 DNA: TGCAGTGCTAGATTGTCCTACGAGCAGTACTTC. Translation: CSARLSYEQYF.

Worth noting for this clonotype: Without the conserved terminal phenylalanine or tryptophan, this CDR3 likely stems from a read error. The chain employs TRBV28 and TRBJ1-2, with 11 bases matching TRBD1. J gave up 5 bases and V 4 bases, and 3 bases lay outside the gene matches. There are 14 residues in the CDR3. CDR1 MDHEN and CDR2 SYDVKM come from the germline V gene. The CDR3 spells CASSWTGGGYGYTL. CDR3 in DNA: TGTGCCAGCAGTTGGACAGGGGGCGGGTATGGCTACACCCTA.

The chain uses TRBV10-3 and TRBJ2-7; tentative D call: TRBD1 (6 bases). V lost 3 bases and J 3 bases, leaving 12 bases between the germline ends. Germline assignment: CDR1 ENHRY and CDR2 SYGVKD. The CDR3 spans 14 residues. The CDR3, as DNA: TGTGCCATCAGTGATCAGGGGTCCCTCTACGAGCAGTACTTC. Translation gives CAISDQGSLYEQYF.

This clonotype was recorded a few times. The chain has TRBV20-1 and TRBJ1-5, with D perhaps TRBD1 (5 bases). Trimming left V 2 bases short and J 7 bases short, with 15 bases between. In germline, CDR1 is DFQATT, CDR2 SNEGSKA (reference sequence). The CDR3 loop spans 14 amino acids. The CDR3 protein is CSARTRSGMQPQHF. As DNA, the CDR3 is TGCAGTGCTAGAACTCGTTCAGGGATGCAGCCCCAGCATTTT.

Note on this clonotype: With a much larger clone just one base away, this may be a read error. The chain recombines TRBV20-1 with TRBJ2-1, with a weak D call TRBD2 (5 bases). The CDR3 spans 13 residues. Germline CDR1 and CDR2: DFQATT and SNEGSKA (reference sequence). The CDR3 loop reads CSASVSAYNEEFF. The DNA for the CDR3 is TGCAGTGCTAGTGTTAGCGCCTACAATGAGGAGTTCTTC.

As for this clonotype: This sequence may be a read error, since a much larger clone differs from it by one base. J is TRBJ2-1 and V is TRBV27, with 7 positions matching TRBD1. Germline values: CDR1 MNHEY, CDR2 SMNVEV (reference sequence). This CDR3 contains 15 residues. CDR3 region: CASTRTGSSYNERFF. CDR3 in DNA: TGTGCCAGCACCCGGACAGGTTCCTCCTACAATGAGCGGTTCTTC.

The chain combines TRBV5-4 with TRBJ2-7, with 9 nucleotides matching TRBD2. This CDR3 is built from 17 residues. Trimming removed 4 bases from V and 4 bases from J; junction bases left unmatched: 15. Germline V gene sequence: CDR1 SGHNT, CDR2 YYREEE (reference sequence). The CDR3 region has the DNA TGTGCCAGCAGCAGATCCGGGAATAGCGGGAGTCGGTACGAGCAGTACTTC. Protein sequence: CASSRSGNSGSRYEQYF.

The chain carries TRBV19 and TRBJ2-7; 14 positions agree with TRBD2. The germline V gene encodes CDR1 LNHDA and CDR2 SQIVND (reference sequence). The junction had 9 bases not matched to a gene; V was cut back by 6 bases and J by 2 bases. This CDR3 contains 17 residues. In nucleotides, the CDR3 is TGTGCCAGTAGCCCAGGACTAGCGGGAGGTATGACCTACGAGCAGTACTTC. The encoded protein is CASSPGLAGGMTYEQYF.

The genes are TRBV7-2 and TRBJ1-2; 8 bases fit TRBD1. The germline CDR1 and CDR2 sequences are SGHTA and FQGNSA. The CDR3 runs 14 residues. With V trimmed by 5 bases and J by 8 bases, 10 bases remained unmatched. CDR3: CASSRQQGEQGYTF. CDR3 sequence (DNA): TGTGCCAGCAGCCGTCAACAGGGGGAACAGGGCTACACCTTC.

Notes on this clonotype: This may be a read error: a much more frequent sequence differs by one nucleotide. The chain is built from TRBV6-1 and TRBJ1-2; TRBD1 matches 10 bases. CDR3 length equals 13 residues. Germline lookup yields CDR1 MNHNS and CDR2 SASEGT. The CDR3 DNA follows: TGTGCCAGCAGCCCCGGGACAGGGGTAGGCTACATCTTC. Translating it yields CASSPGTGVGYIF.

This clonotype was observed many times. This rearrangement joins TRBV27 to TRBJ2-7, with TRBD2 identical over 14 bases. CDR1 is MNHEY and CDR2 is SMNVEV in the germline V gene (reference sequence). This CDR3 region has 17 residues. The V segment lost 5 bases and the J segment 2 bases; nucleotides outside the gene matches: 8. DNA of the CDR3: TGTGCCAGCAGTCCGGGACTAGCGGGAGTTGGGCCCTACGAGCAGTACTTC. Amino acids: CASSPGLAGVGPYEQYF.

As concerns this clonotype: A read error is possible here, since a much larger clone lies one base away. This chain uses TRBV28 with TRBJ1-5, with 10 bases matching TRBD1. The V gene's germline CDR1 is MDHEN and CDR2 SYDVKM. The CDR3 totals 12 residues. CDR3 bases: TGTGCCGAAAGACAGGGGGCTCAGCCCGAGCATTTT. The encoded protein is CAERQGAQPEHF.

This clonotype was detected many times. V and J are TRBV5-4 and TRBJ2-7; the D gene is possibly TRBD2 (6 bases). V gave up 1 base and J gave up 2 bases, with 16 bases separating them. The CDR3 consists of 16 residues. Germline assignment: CDR1 SGHNT and CDR2 YYREEE (reference sequence). This CDR3 reads CASSLLLADRAYEQYF. CDR3 nucleotides: TGTGCCAGCAGCTTGTTATTAGCGGATAGAGCCTACGAGCAGTACTTC.

Regarding this clonotype: One junction end does not reproduce the germline sequence, and a read error may be involved. The gene calls are TRBV28 and TRBJ1-1; D ambiguous. Germline V lookup: CDR1 MDHEN, CDR2 SYDVKM. CDR3 length equals 12 residues. The CDR3 region is CASIATNIEAFF. The CDR3 DNA is TGTGCCAGCATCGCGACTAACATTGAAGCTTTCTTT. Using reference TRBV28 and TRBJ1-1 for the parts outside the CDR3, the full variable domain is DVKVTQSSRYLVKRTGEKVFLECVQDMDHENMFWYRQDPGLGLRLIYFSYDVKMKEKGDIPEGYSVSREKKERFSLILESASTNQTSMYLCASIATNIEAFFGQGTRLTVV.

This chain uses TRBV7-9 with TRBJ1-5; no clear D. The germline gives CDR1 SEHNR, CDR2 FQNEAQ (reference sequence). This CDR3 comprises 14 residues. The V end was cut by 4 bases, the J end by 2 bases, with 9 bases between. CDR3 in amino acids: CASSSGVGNQPQHF. The CDR3 DNA sequence: TGTGCCAGCAGCTCGGGTGTGGGCAATCAGCCCCAGCATTTT.

As to this clonotype: This sequence may be a read error, since a much larger clone differs from it by one base. This chain joins TRBV27 and TRBJ2-3, with D possibly being TRBD1 or TRBD2 (6 bases each). From germline, CDR1 is MNHEY and CDR2 SMNVEV (reference sequence). The CDR3 runs to 17 residues. The DNA of the CDR3 is TGTGCCAGCAGTTTAGAACAGGGACTCCCGAGCACAGATGCGCAGTATTTT. Encoded protein: CASSLEQGLPSTDAQYF.

The chain couples TRBV6-1 to TRBJ2-3; D is perhaps TRBD1 (6 bases). The length of the CDR3 is 16 residues. V was pared by 2 bases and J by 4 bases, with 16 bases between. The germline CDR1 and CDR2 sequences are MNHNS and SASEGT. Here the CDR3 DNA reads TGTGCCAGCAGTGAATTTACAGGGCGCACGGCAGATACGCAGTATTTT. Translating it yields CASSEFTGRTADTQYF.

On this clonotype itself: The junction differs from germline at one of its ends, possibly a read error. CDR3 bases: TGTGCCAGCAGTTACGCAGGGCCAATGTGGAATGGGCAGTTCTTC. Translated, it gives CASSYAGPMWNGQFF. The chain recombines TRBV6-2 or TRBV6-3 with TRBJ2-1; D might be TRBD1 (5 bases). Germline values: CDR1 MNHEY, CDR2 SVGEGT. The CDR3 covers 15 residues.

In its sample, this clonotype was seen many times. The chain recombines TRBV20-1 with TRBJ1-2, with unresolved D. CDR3 length: 11 amino acids. Germline CDR1 reads DFQATT; CDR2 reads SNEGSKA (reference sequence). The V end was cut by 4 bases, the J end by 6 bases, with 9 bases between. In nucleotides, the CDR3 is TGCAGTGCTACAATCTCACATGGCTACACCTTC. Translating it yields CSATISHGYTF.

A word on this clonotype: One base away lies a much larger clone, so this may be a sequencing read error. V is TRBV15 and J is TRBJ2-3, with D possibly TRBD1 on 6 matching bases. The V gene lost 7 bases and the J gene lost 0 bases, with 20 bases spanning the gap. CDR1 is LNHNV and CDR2 is YYDKDF in the germline V gene (reference sequence). CDR3 length equals 17 residues. DNA of the CDR3: TGTGCCACCAATGGAGCTTTGACAGGAGCTAGCACAGATACGCAGTATTTT. This translates into CATNGALTGASTDTQYF. The whole variable domain, filled in from reference TRBV15 and TRBJ2-3, reads DAMVIQNPRYQVTQFGKPVTLSCSQTLNHNVMYWYQQKSSQAPKLLFHYYDKDFNNEADTPDNFQSRRPNTSFCFLDIRSPGLGDTAMYLCATNGALTGASTDTQYFGPGTRLTVL.

This rearrangement joins TRBV19 to TRBJ2-3; maybe TRBD1 (6 bases). The CDR3 contains 15 residues. The V gene's germline CDR1 is LNHDA and CDR2 SQIVND (reference sequence). Trimming shortened V by 1 base and J by 3 bases, and 11 bases separated the two germline ends. CDR3 loop: CASSIAQGRTDTQYF. The CDR3 DNA reads as TGTGCCAGTAGTATAGCGCAGGGGAGAACAGATACGCAGTATTTT.

The chain couples TRBV5-4 to TRBJ1-2; TRBD1 matches at 8 bases. CDR3 length: 15 amino acids. Germline V gene sequence: CDR1 SGHNT, CDR2 YYREEE (reference sequence). After removal of 3 bases from V and 3 bases from J, the junction contained 7 bases not matched to a gene. CDR3: CASSSPGQEDYGYTF. CDR3 DNA: TGTGCCAGCAGCTCTCCGGGACAGGAGGACTATGGCTACACCTTC.

The sample holds many counts of this clonotype. The DNA of the CDR3 is TGTGCCAGCAGTTTTGGTAGGGGCGAGCAGTACTTC. Encoded protein: CASSFGRGEQYF. This chain links TRBV28 with TRBJ2-7; maybe TRBD1 (5 bases). Germline assignment: CDR1 MDHEN and CDR2 SYDVKM. The CDR3 has 12 amino acids. Trimming cost V 3 bases and J 6 bases, with 9 bases left between them.

This clonotype was recorded only once. The rearrangement uses TRBV7-8 and TRBJ1-6, with a possible D match to TRBD1 (5 bases). Trimming left V 1 base short and J 9 bases short, with 19 bases between. The CDR3 covers 17 residues. Germline V gene sequence: CDR1 SGHVS, CDR2 FQNEAQ. CDR3 in DNA: TGTGCCAGCAGCTTAGTTGGGGGAGCCGCGGACGGTTCACCCCTCCACTTT. Residues: CASSLVGGAADGSPLHF.